The 17 T cell receptor beta chains listed next were all sequenced from one sample in a study of glioma-infiltrating T cells. TCR alpha and beta CDR3 regions were amplified from RNA using iRepertoire nested multiplex PCR. TCRdb recomputed calls from the multiplex PCR reads with MiXCR, one row per CDR3 protein. This table has about 4,900 distinct CDR3 sequences, around 29% appearing once. The sequenced material came from glioma tissue, nonneoplastic brain tissue, or PBMCs (not recorded which). All receptors come from a human donor with low-grade glioma or glioblastoma, undergoing nonglioma brain surgery, or in good health (not recorded which).

By share, this clonotype ranks as medium-sized. J is TRBJ2-1 and V is TRBV7-9, with 12 nucleotides matching TRBD2. This CDR3 region has 16 residues. Germline CDR1 SEHNR, CDR2 FQNEAQ (reference sequence). With V trimmed by 1 base and J by 8 bases, 6 bases remained unmatched. CDR3 sequence reads: CASSLGASGGADEQFF. The CDR3 nucleotides are TGTGCCAGCAGCTTAGGTGCTAGCGGGGGGGCCGATGAGCAGTTCTTC. Filled out from reference TRBV7-9 and TRBJ2-1, the complete variable domain reads DTGVSQNPRHKITKRGQNVTFRCDPISEHNRLYWYRQTLGQGPEFLTYFQNEAQLEKSRLLSDRFSAERPKGSFSTLEIQRTEQGDSAMYLCASSLGASGGADEQFFGPGTRLTVL.

The J gene is TRBJ1-1, the V gene TRBV20-1; TRBD1 might be the D (5 bases). The CDR3 consists of 11 residues. V was cut by 5 bases and J by 6 bases, with 10 bases left in between. CDR1 and CDR2 from the germline V gene are DFQATT and SNEGSKA (reference sequence). The CDR3 bases are TGCAGTGCTGCAGGGATCTCTGAAGCTTTCTTT. Protein product: CSAAGISEAFF.

Notes on this clonotype: A much larger clone lies a single base off, so this may be a read error. V usage is TRBV30 and J usage is TRBJ1-5, with a possible D match to TRBD1 (5 bases). Trimming took off 8 bases at V and 5 bases at J, with 16 bases between the two ends. The CDR3 totals 13 residues. Germline values: CDR1 GTSNPN, CDR2 SVGIG (reference sequence). The CDR3 DNA reads as TGTGCCCGTCAGGGTTATCGTGATCAGCCCCAGCATTTT. It translates to CARQGYRDQPQHF.

This clonotype was detected ten times or more. The CDR3: CASSSVDTTDTQYF. CDR3 bases: TGTGCCAGCAGTAGTGTCGACACCACAGATACGCAGTATTTT. The chain carries TRBV12-3 or TRBV12-4 and TRBJ2-3, with no clear D. The V gene lost 5 bases and the J gene lost 2 bases, with 11 bases spanning the gap. The CDR3 runs to 14 residues.

This clonotype has at least ten counts. The rearrangement uses TRBV7-9 and TRBJ1-1; a possible D gene is TRBD1 (5 bases). The V end lost 5 bases, the J end lost 4 bases, and 17 bases lay between the germline ends. CDR1 SEHNR and CDR2 FQNEAQ come from the germline V gene (reference sequence). The CDR3 has 15 residues. The CDR3 region is CASSPPANGGTEAFF. The CDR3 DNA is TGTGCCAGCAGCCCCCCGGCTAATGGGGGCACTGAAGCTTTCTTT.

Within the sample, this clonotype is large (0.1 to 1%). The chain joins TRBV27 to TRBJ2-3; D is perhaps TRBD1 (6 bases). V was cut by 2 bases and J by 7 bases, with 10 bases left in between. The length of the CDR3 is 13 residues. CDR1 is MNHEY and CDR2 is SMNVEV in the germline V gene (reference sequence). Here the CDR3 reads CASSLRTDHTQYF. The CDR3, as DNA: TGTGCCAGCAGTTTAAGGACAGACCATACGCAGTATTTT.

Relative to its sample, this clonotype is medium-sized. This chain links TRBV7-8 with TRBJ2-1; tentative D call: TRBD1 (5 bases). Germline V gene sequence: CDR1 SGHVS, CDR2 FQNEAQ. CDR3 length: 15 residues. The V and J ends lost 2 bases and 7 bases respectively, with 15 bases between them. CDR3 in amino acids: CASSLLQGPWNEQFF. The DNA of the CDR3 is TGTGCCAGCAGCTTATTGCAGGGCCCCTGGAATGAGCAGTTCTTC.

Many counts were recorded for this clonotype. The V and J genes are TRBV7-9 and TRBJ2-7; D unresolved. V gave up 5 bases and J gave up 5 bases, with 13 bases separating them. Germline CDR1 reads SEHNR; CDR2 reads FQNEAQ (reference sequence). The CDR3 contains 13 residues. In DNA form, the CDR3 reads TGTGCCAGCAGCAAAACCTCAAACAACGAGCAGTACTTC. Protein product: CASSKTSNNEQYF.

Notes on this clonotype: At one end the junction does not follow the germline gene, possibly because of a read error. This rearrangement joins TRBV27 to TRBJ2-7, with D tentatively TRBD1 (6 bases). The germline V gene has CDR1 MNHEY and CDR2 SMNVEV (reference sequence). The CDR3 is 13 amino acids. The CDR3 DNA reads as TGTGCCAGCCGTTTCCAGGGGCCCTACGCGCCGTACTTC. This encodes CASRFQGPYAPYF.

This clonotype was detected ten times or more. V is TRBV13 and J is TRBJ2-7, with 9 positions matching TRBD1. This CDR3 comprises 15 residues. The junction had 9 bases not matched to a gene; V was cut back by 4 bases and J by 5 bases. CDR1 is PRHDT and CDR2 is FYEKMQ in the germline V gene (reference sequence). The CDR3 DNA reads TGTGCCAGCAGCTCGACCGGGACAGGGCTCGACGAGCAGTACTTC. Its translation is CASSSTGTGLDEQYF.

This clonotype is medium-sized (0.01 to 0.1%) within its sample. The J gene is TRBJ2-3, the V gene TRBV7-7; TRBD2 matches at 11 bases. Losses at the gene ends were 4 bases for V and 3 bases for J; bases not matched to a gene: 3. The germline V gene has CDR1 SSHAT and CDR2 FNYEAQ (reference sequence). The CDR3 totals 15 residues. CDR3 protein: CASSSTSGVTDTQYF. The CDR3 coding sequence is TGTGCCAGCAGCTCGACTAGCGGGGTTACAGATACGCAGTATTTT.

This clonotype was recorded many times. The chain joins TRBV19 to TRBJ1-1; D is undetermined. The CDR3 totals 13 residues. V was cut by 5 bases and J by 0 bases, with 7 bases left in between. CDR1 LNHDA and CDR2 SQIVND come from the germline V gene (reference sequence). Written as DNA, the CDR3 is TGTGCCAGTAGTCCCTATATGAACACTGAAGCTTTCTTT. It is translated as CASSPYMNTEAFF. The full variable domain, with the rest looked up from reference TRBV19 and TRBJ1-1, is DGGITQSPKYLFRKEGQNVTLSCEQNLNHDAMYWYRQDPGQGLRLIYYSQIVNDFQKGDIAEGYSVSREKKESFPLTVTSAQKNPTAFYLCASSPYMNTEAFFGQGTRLTVV.

This clonotype is medium-sized (0.01 to 0.1%) by share. The chain has TRBV28 and TRBJ2-1; D call uncertain. The V gene's germline CDR1 is MDHEN and CDR2 SYDVKM. V lost 1 base to trimming and J lost 9 bases, with 13 bases between them. This CDR3 has 14 amino acids. CDR3: CASSLSIKGSEQFF. CDR3 coding DNA: TGTGCCAGCAGTTTATCGATCAAGGGCTCTGAGCAGTTCTTC.

This clonotype was observed many times. This sequence joins TRBV30 and TRBJ2-5; D uncertain. The V end was cut by 7 bases, the J end by 4 bases, with 16 bases between. Germline loops: CDR1 GTSNPN, CDR2 SVGIG (reference sequence). CDR3 length: 13 amino acids. This chain's CDR3 is CASPGMSGETQYF. For the CDR3, the DNA is TGTGCCTCCCCCGGAATGAGTGGAGAGACCCAGTACTTC.

Of note for this clonotype: One end of the junction varies from germline; a read error may be responsible. The chain carries TRBV29-1 and TRBJ1-3, with a weak D call TRBD1 (5 bases). CDR3 length: 16 residues. Germline V CDR1 and CDR2: SQVTM, ANQGSEA. CDR3 in DNA: TGCAGCGTTGAATCCTGGGACCGCCGCTCTCGAAACACCATATATTTT. Its protein product is CSVESWDRRSRNTIYF.

This clonotype is deemed medium-sized (0.01 to 0.1%). The V and J genes are TRBV28 and TRBJ2-3, with TRBD2 matching 7 bases. V shed 9 bases, J shed 0 bases, and the junction held 6 bases outside the gene matches. The CDR3 runs 14 residues. The germline V gene has CDR1 MDHEN and CDR2 SYDVKM. CDR3 residues: CASQSGASTDTQYF. CDR3 nucleotide sequence: TGTGCCAGTCAGAGCGGGGCCAGCACAGATACGCAGTATTTT.

The chain couples TRBV7-9 to TRBJ1-1, with D uncertain. V was trimmed by 2 bases and J by 7 bases, leaving 8 bases between them. This CDR3 is built from 12 residues. CDR1 is SEHNR, CDR2 FQNEAQ, per germline (reference sequence). The CDR3 bases are TGTGCCAGCAGCTTAAGGTACCTTGAAGCTTTCTTT. Translating it yields CASSLRYLEAFF.